This T cell receptor (beta chain) was identified in a study of cytomegalovirus exposure and HLA in healthy donors. Profiled with immunoSEQ multiplex PCR; TCRdb holds only in-frame clones, not every one. The sample includes 100,000 to 120,000 clones, approximately 88% of them seen just once. The CDR3 runs 12 residues. The V end was cut by 6 bases, the J end by 9 bases, with 12 bases between. The germline gives CDR1 KGHSH, CDR2 LQKENI. Sequencing was carried out using PBMCs. V gene TRBV18 combines with J gene TRBJ2-1; D might be TRBD1 (6 bases). This clonotype was obtained from a woman in her twenties or thirties in good health and CMV-seropositive. This CDR3 is CASSLGGPEQFF. The CDR3 DNA reads TGTGCCAGCTCGCTAGGGGGTCCTGAGCAGTTCTTC.